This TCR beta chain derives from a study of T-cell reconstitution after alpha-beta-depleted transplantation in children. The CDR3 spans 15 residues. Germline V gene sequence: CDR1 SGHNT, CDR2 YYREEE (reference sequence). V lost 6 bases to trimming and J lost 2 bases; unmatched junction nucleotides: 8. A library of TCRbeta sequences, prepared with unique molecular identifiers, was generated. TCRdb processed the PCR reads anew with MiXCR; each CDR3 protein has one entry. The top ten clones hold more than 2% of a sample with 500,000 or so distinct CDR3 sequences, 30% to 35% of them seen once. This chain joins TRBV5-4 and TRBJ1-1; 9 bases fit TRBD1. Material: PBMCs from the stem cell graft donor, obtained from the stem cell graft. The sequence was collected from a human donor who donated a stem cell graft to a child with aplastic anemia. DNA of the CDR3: TGTGCCAGCACCCTTGGACAGGGGCTAAACACTGAAGCTTTCTTT. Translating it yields CASTLGQGLNTEAFF. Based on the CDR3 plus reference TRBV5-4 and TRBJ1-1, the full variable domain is ETGVTQSPTHLIKTRGQQVTLRCSSQSGHNTVSWYQQALGQGPQFIFQYYREEENGRGNFPPRFSGLQFPNYSSELNVNALELDDSALYLCASTLGQGLNTEAFFGQGTRLTVV.